This T cell receptor (beta chain) was sequenced for a study of human T cells and chemical hapten exposure. Germline-derived CDR1 and CDR2 are DFQATT and SNEGSKA (reference sequence). The CDR3 extends over 15 amino acids. The V and J ends lost 2 bases and 4 bases, in that order; junction bases with no gene match: 6. General study results and limits: Counts of expanded TCRs at PT1 were positively correlated with patch test score.

This clonotype was seen ten or more times. Its antigen is currently unknown. TCRdb called the RACE reads again in MiXCR, with one record for every CDR3 protein. Altogether approximately 80,000 distinct CDR3 sequences are present, roughly 10% being singletons, with the ten largest covering approximately 4.4%. The time point denotes: patch test 1, 2 weeks after DPC sensitization. Treatment specified: therapeutic diphenylcyclopropenone sensitization with weekly scalp DPC. Blood collection happened ahead of applying each patch test. V usage is TRBV20-1 and J usage is TRBJ1-1, with TRBD1 matching over 11 bases. Sequencing used whole blood, obtained in connection with sensitization to the hapten diphenylcyclopropenone (DPC). The sequence was obtained from a woman aged 45-59 years with alopecia areata. Some clones in this sample may be carry-over from other donors' samples. This chain's CDR3 is CSARSGTGGFTEAFF. DNA for the CDR3: TGCAGTGCTAGATCCGGGACAGGGGGTTTCACTGAAGCTTTCTTT.